These 21 T cell receptor beta chains originate from one sample sequenced in a study of regulatory T cells in long-lasting Graves disease. Both iRepertoire HTBI primers and Arm-PCR of CDR3 regions were used to build the TCR beta libraries. One entry per CDR3 protein results from TCRdb running MiXCR on the multiplex PCR reads. The data hold around 420,000 distinct CDR3 sequences, with approximately 16% observed a single time. Sample time point: newly diagnosed GD, antithyroid drugs for less than 3 months. There was RNA extracted from PBMCs, and the TCR library was made from it. The same data also contributed to another study, on T cells in Graves' hyperthyroidism and ophthalmopathy.

The starting material was peripheral blood mononuclear cells (PBMCs), obtained at new diagnosis, from a patient treated with antithyroid drugs. Receptor source: a woman in her 40s with Graves disease.

Here the CDR3 reads CASSHGTVDEQYF. The CDR3 nucleotides read TGTGCCAGCAGCCATGGGACGGTCGACGAGCAGTACTTC. The chain couples TRBV9 to TRBJ2-7; D possibly matches TRBD1 or TRBD2 (5 bases each). The CDR3 loop spans 13 amino acids. V was pared by 4 bases and J by 5 bases, with 13 bases between. The germline V gene has CDR1 SGDLS and CDR2 YYNGEE.

The sample holds a few counts of this clonotype. This chain uses TRBV12-5 with TRBJ2-7; D is undetermined. The CDR3 consists of 10 residues. Per the germline V gene, CDR1 is LGHNT and CDR2 is FRNRAP. The germline V and J ends were trimmed by 7 bases and 8 bases, with 9 bases remaining between them. The CDR3: CASALVKQYF. CDR3 in DNA: TGTGCTAGTGCCCTGGTGAAGCAGTACTTC.

The table lists this clonotype with many counts. The chain uses TRBV6-2 or TRBV6-3 and TRBJ1-1; a weak D match, TRBD1 (6 bases). In germline, CDR1 is MNHEY, CDR2 SVGEGT. The CDR3 totals 13 residues. The V end lost 6 bases, the J end lost 10 bases, and 18 bases lay between the germline ends. As DNA, the CDR3 is TGTGCCAGCAGCAATGGACAGTGGTTGGGAGCTTTCTTT. Its translation: CASSNGQWLGAFF.

This clonotype was counted between two and nine times. Given a much more abundant clone one base away, this may be a read error. The chain recombines TRBV6-1 with TRBJ1-6; 7 nucleotides match TRBD1. The CDR3 sequence is 15 residues long. Per the germline V gene, CDR1 is MNHNS and CDR2 is SASEGT. The CDR3 coding sequence is TGTGCCGGCAGGCCTAAAGGGACAGATTATTCACCCCTCCACTTT. The encoded protein is CAGRPKGTDYSPLHF.

This clonotype was picked up many times. The rearrangement links TRBV12-3 or TRBV12-4 to TRBJ2-1; the match to TRBD2 covers 9 bases. V trimming: 6 bases; J trimming: 6 bases; junction bases outside the gene matches: 12. The CDR3 contains 16 residues. CDR3 in amino acids: CASSPLSGRKGNEQFF. CDR3 in DNA: TGTGCCAGCAGCCCTTTAAGCGGGAGGAAGGGCAATGAGCAGTTCTTC.

This chain uses TRBV20-1 with TRBJ2-1, with D hard to call. CDR3 length: 13 amino acids. Trimming removed 6 bases at V and 5 bases at J, with 14 bases between. Looked up from germline, CDR1 is DFQATT and CDR2 is SNEGSKA (reference sequence). This CDR3 is CSANRASDNEQFF. CDR3 DNA: TGCAGTGCCAACCGGGCCTCGGACAATGAGCAGTTCTTC.

The J gene is TRBJ2-1, the V gene TRBV19, with TRBD2 matching 7 bases. Germline CDR1 LNHDA, CDR2 SQIVND (reference sequence). The ends lost 6 bases at V and 7 bases at J; junction bases unmatched: 12. The CDR3 runs 15 residues. The CDR3 sequence is CASRTSRRVSNEQFF. CDR3 in DNA: TGTGCCAGTAGGACTAGCAGGAGAGTTTCTAATGAGCAGTTCTTC.

This clonotype was detected many times. The chain combines TRBV12-3 or TRBV12-4 with TRBJ1-4; D is possibly TRBD1 (6 bases). The CDR3 is 15 amino acids. V was pared by 6 bases and J by 3 bases, with 14 bases between. The CDR3 sequence is CASRRRTDSNEKLFF. For the CDR3, the DNA is TGTGCCAGCAGACGCCGGACAGACTCTAATGAAAAACTGTTTTTT.

This clonotype has ten or more counts. This chain connects TRBV7-2 to TRBJ1-5, with 9 bases identical to TRBD1. This CDR3 region has 15 residues. Trimming took 5 bases from V and 2 from J; bases not matched to a gene: 4. Germline V gene lookup returns CDR1 SGHTA and CDR2 FQGNSA. The CDR3 sequence is CASSVQGAGNQPQHF. CDR3 DNA sequence: TGTGCCAGCAGCGTACAGGGGGCAGGCAATCAGCCCCAGCATTTT.

J is TRBJ2-5 and V is TRBV12-3 or TRBV12-4; D possibly corresponds to TRBD2 (6 bases). The CDR3 length is 15 residues. The ends were cut back, 7 bases at V and 2 bases at J, with 17 bases in the middle. CDR3 DNA: TGTGCCAGCATAATTAGGGAGGTTGTACAAGAGACCCAGTACTTC. Its translation: CASIIREVVQETQYF.

In its sample, this clonotype was seen a few times. V gene TRBV20-1 combines with J gene TRBJ2-1; 7 bases map to TRBD2. The germline V gene has CDR1 DFQATT and CDR2 SNEGSKA (reference sequence). The CDR3 is 16 amino acids. V lost 3 bases to trimming and J lost 8 bases; unmatched junction nucleotides: 16. CDR3 DNA sequence: TGCAGTGCTAGGCCACTAGTGGCGGGAGTCCTGTATGAGCAGTTCTTC. This gives the protein CSARPLVAGVLYEQFF.

In its sample, this clonotype was seen many times. The genes are TRBV27 and TRBJ2-1; tentatively, D is TRBD2 (6 bases). This CDR3 region has 12 residues. Germline CDR1 and CDR2: MNHEY and SMNVEV (reference sequence). Between the trimmed V and J ends, which lost 4 bases and 9 bases, there was a span of 10 bases. The CDR3 reads CASSYGGIEQFF. CDR3 bases: TGTGCCAGCAGTTACGGGGGAATTGAGCAGTTCTTC.

The chain links TRBV19 to TRBJ2-3; possible D gene TRBD2, 6 bases. With 8 bases removed from V and 1 base from J, the gap between germline ends came to 16 bases. CDR3 length equals 15 residues. Per the germline V gene, CDR1 is LNHDA and CDR2 is SQIVND (reference sequence). The CDR3: CASQSPGAGTDTQYF. In DNA, the CDR3 is TGTGCCAGTCAAAGTCCGGGAGCTGGCACAGATACGCAGTATTTT. Combining the CDR3 with reference TRBV19 and TRBJ2-3 gives the whole variable domain DGGITQSPKYLFRKEGQNVTLSCEQNLNHDAMYWYRQDPGQGLRLIYYSQIVNDFQKGDIAEGYSVSREKKESFPLTVTSAQKNPTAFYLCASQSPGAGTDTQYFGPGTRLTVL.

Concerning this clonotype: Given a far larger clone just one base away, this is likely a sequencing read error. The chain recombines TRBV7-8 with TRBJ2-7; TRBD2 matches 7 bases. V dropped 6 bases and J dropped 6; count of bases not matched to a gene: 17. Germline V lookup: CDR1 SGHVS, CDR2 FQNEAQ. The CDR3 is made up of 16 amino acids. This CDR3 reads CASSEGPGREGSEQYF. The CDR3 DNA is TGTGCCAGCAGTGAAGGTCCGGGTAGGGAGGGGTCCGAGCAGTACTTC.

V usage is TRBV3-1 and J usage is TRBJ2-7, with TRBD2 identical over 11 bases. The ends lost 1 base at V and 6 bases at J; junction bases unmatched: 11. Germline assignment: CDR1 LGHDT and CDR2 YNNKEL (reference sequence). The CDR3 totals 17 residues. The CDR3 region has the DNA TGTGCCAGCAGCCAAGGTAAACTAGCGGGAGTGGATGGCGAGCAGTACTTC. This sequence encodes CASSQGKLAGVDGEQYF.

This rearrangement joins TRBV15 to TRBJ1-4; 8 nucleotides align to TRBD1. The CDR3 is 15 amino acids. V lost 5 bases and J lost 5; bases outside the gene matches: 7. Germline V gene lookup returns CDR1 LNHNV and CDR2 YYDKDF (reference sequence). In DNA, the CDR3 is TGTGCCACCAGCGGGACCGGGACAGGCAATGAAAAACTGTTTTTT. This codes for CATSGTGTGNEKLFF.

This clonotype has at least ten counts. The V gene is TRBV29-1, the J gene TRBJ2-3; perhaps TRBD2 as D (7 bases). The CDR3 has 13 residues. V shed 8 bases and J shed 6 bases, with 18 bases lying between them. Germline CDR1 is SQVTM and CDR2 is ANQGSEA. As DNA, the CDR3 is TGCAGCTCTGGGGGCGGGAGTGGGGATACGCAGTATTTT. It yields the protein CSSGGGSGDTQYF.

This clonotype has at least ten counts. The chain joins TRBV12-3 or TRBV12-4 to TRBJ1-5, with TRBD1 matching 9 bases. The length of the CDR3 is 15 residues. V was pared by 5 bases and J by 4 bases, with 6 bases of the junction left unmatched. DNA for the CDR3: TGTGCCAGCAGTACCGTACAGGGGGCGAATCAGCCCCAGCATTTT. This translates into CASSTVQGANQPQHF.

Sample share makes this clonotype medium-sized. The V gene is TRBV3-1, the J gene TRBJ2-7, with D possibly TRBD2 on 6 matching bases. CDR1 LGHDT and CDR2 YNNKEL come from the germline V gene (reference sequence). The CDR3 has 14 residues. V was trimmed by 4 bases and J by 5 bases, leaving 15 bases between them. Here the CDR3 reads CASSLQSGPNEQYF. DNA for the CDR3: TGTGCCAGCAGCCTTCAAAGCGGGCCCAACGAGCAGTACTTC.

This clonotype was detected ten times or more. J is TRBJ2-2 and V is TRBV29-1; possibly TRBD2 for D (6 bases). The CDR3 length is 15 residues. Germline values: CDR1 SQVTM, CDR2 ANQGSEA. The CDR3 DNA is TGCGCGGCCGGGCAGGGAGGATTGGGCACCGGGGAGCTGTTTTTT. This sequence encodes CAAGQGGLGTGELFF.

This clonotype was detected ten times or more. The gene calls are TRBV7-8 and TRBJ2-1, with TRBD2 identical over 13 bases. The CDR3 loop spans 16 amino acids. From germline, CDR1 is SGHVS and CDR2 FQNEAQ. J gave up 5 bases and V 5 bases, and 6 bases lay outside the gene matches. The CDR3 is CASSPWTSGSNNEQFF. The CDR3 DNA reads as TGTGCCAGCAGCCCGTGGACTAGCGGGAGCAACAATGAGCAGTTCTTC.